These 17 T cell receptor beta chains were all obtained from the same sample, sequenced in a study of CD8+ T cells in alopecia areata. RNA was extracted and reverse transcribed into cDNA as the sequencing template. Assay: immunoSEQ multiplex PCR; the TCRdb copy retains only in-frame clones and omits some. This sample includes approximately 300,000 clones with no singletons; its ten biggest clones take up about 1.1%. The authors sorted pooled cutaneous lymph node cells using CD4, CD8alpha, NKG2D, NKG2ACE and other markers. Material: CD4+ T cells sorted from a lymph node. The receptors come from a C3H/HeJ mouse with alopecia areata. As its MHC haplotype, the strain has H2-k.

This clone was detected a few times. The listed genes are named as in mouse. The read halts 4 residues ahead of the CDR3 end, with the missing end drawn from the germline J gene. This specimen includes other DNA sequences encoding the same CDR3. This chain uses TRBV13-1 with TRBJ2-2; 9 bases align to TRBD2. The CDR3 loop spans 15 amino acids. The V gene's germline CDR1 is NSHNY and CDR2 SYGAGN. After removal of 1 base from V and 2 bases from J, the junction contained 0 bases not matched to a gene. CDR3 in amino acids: CASSDLGGNTGQLYF. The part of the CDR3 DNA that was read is TGTGCCAGCAGTGATCTGGGGGGGAACACCGGG.

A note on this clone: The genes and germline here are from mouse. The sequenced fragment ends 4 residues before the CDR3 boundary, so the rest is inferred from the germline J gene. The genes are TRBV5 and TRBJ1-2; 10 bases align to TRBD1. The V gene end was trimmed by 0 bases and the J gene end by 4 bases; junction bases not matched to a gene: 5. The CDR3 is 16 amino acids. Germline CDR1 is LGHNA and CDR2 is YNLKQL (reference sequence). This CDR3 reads CASSQESGTGASDYTF. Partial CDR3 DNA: TGTGCCAGCAGCCAAGAGTCCGGGACAGGGGCCTCC.

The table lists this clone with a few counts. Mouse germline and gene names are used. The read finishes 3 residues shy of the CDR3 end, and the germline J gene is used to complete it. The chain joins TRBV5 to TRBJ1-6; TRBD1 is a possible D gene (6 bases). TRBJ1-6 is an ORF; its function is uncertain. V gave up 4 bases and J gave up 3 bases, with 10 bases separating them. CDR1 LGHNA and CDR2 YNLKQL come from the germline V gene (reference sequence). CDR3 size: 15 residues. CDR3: CASSPGHFYNSPLYF. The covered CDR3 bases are TGTGCCAGCAGCCCGGGACATTTCTATAATTCGCCC.

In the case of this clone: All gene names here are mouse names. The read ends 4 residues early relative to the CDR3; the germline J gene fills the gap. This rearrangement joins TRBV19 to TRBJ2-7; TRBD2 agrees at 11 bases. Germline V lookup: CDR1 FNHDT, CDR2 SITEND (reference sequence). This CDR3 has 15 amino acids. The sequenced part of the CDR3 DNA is TGTGCCAGCAGTATCCCACTGGGGGGGCTCCAT. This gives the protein CASSIPLGGLH. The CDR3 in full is CASSIPLGGLHEQYF.

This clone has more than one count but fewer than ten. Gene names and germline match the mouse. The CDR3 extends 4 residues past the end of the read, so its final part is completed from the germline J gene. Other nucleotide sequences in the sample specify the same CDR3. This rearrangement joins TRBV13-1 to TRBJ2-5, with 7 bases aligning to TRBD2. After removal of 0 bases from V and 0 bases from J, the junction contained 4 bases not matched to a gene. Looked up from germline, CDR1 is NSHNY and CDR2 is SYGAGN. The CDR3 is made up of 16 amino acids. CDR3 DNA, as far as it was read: TGTGCCAGCAGTGATGGACTGGGAGTTAACCAAGAC. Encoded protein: CASSDGLGVNQD. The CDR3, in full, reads CASSDGLGVNQDTQYF.

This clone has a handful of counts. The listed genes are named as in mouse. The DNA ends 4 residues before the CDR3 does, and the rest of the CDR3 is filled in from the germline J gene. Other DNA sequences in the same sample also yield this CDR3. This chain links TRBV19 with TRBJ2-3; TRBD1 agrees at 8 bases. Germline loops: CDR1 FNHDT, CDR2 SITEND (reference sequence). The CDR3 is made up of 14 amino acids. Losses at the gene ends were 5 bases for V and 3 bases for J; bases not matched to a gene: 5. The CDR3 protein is CASSPRGRAETLYF. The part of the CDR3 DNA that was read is TGTGCCAGCAGCCCCAGGGGGCGCGCAGAA.

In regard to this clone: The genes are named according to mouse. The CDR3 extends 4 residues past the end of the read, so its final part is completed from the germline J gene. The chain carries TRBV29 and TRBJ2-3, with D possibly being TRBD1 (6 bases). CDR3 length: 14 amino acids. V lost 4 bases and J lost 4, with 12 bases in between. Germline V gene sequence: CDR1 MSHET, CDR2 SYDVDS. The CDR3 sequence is CASSSPGTSETLYF. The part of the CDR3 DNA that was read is TGTGCTAGCAGTTCACCCGGGACATCAGAA.

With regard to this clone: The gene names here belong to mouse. CDR3 sequence reads: CASSRDRGLTGQLYF. CDR3 bases read: TGTGCCAGCAGCAGGGACAGGGGCCTCACCGGG. The V gene is TRBV19, the J gene TRBJ2-2; 10 positions match TRBD1. The read gets to within 4 residues of the CDR3 end, and the germline J gene fills in the rest. The CDR3 length is 15 residues. V gave up 5 bases and J gave up 4 bases; unmatched junction bases: 5. Germline values: CDR1 FNHDT, CDR2 SITEND (reference sequence).

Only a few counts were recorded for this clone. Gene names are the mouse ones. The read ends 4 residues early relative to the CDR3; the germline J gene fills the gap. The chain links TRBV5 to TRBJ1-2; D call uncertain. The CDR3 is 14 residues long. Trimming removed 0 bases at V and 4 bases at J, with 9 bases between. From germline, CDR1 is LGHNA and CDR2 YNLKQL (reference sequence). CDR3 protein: CASSQEGKSSDYTF. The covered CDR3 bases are TGTGCCAGCAGCCAAGAGGGGAAGAGCTCC.

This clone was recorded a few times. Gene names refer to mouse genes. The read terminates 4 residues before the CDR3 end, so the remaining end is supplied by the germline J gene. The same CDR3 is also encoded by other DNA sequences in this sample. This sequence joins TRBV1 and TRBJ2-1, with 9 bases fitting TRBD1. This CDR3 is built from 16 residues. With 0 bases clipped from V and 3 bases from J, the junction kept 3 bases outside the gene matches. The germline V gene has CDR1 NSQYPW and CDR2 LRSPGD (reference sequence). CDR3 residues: CTCSADPGQGYAEQFF. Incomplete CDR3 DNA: TGCACCTGCAGTGCAGATCCGGGACAGGGCTATGCT.

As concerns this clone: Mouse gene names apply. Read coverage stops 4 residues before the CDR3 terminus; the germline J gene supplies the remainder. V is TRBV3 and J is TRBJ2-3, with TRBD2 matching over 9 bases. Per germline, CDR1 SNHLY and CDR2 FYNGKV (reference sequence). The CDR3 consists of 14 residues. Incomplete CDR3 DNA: TGTGCCAGCAGTGGGGGGGCGTTAGGAGAA. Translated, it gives CASSGGALGE. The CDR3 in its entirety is CASSGGALGETLYF.

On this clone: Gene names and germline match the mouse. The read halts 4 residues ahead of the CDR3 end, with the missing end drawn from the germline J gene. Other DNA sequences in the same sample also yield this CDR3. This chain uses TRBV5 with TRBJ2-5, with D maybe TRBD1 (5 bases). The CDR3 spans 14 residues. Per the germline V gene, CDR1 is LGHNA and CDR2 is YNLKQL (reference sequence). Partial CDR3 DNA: TGTGCCAGCAGCCAAGATTCAGGGAGGGAC. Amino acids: CASSQDSGRD. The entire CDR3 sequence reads CASSQDSGRDTQYF.

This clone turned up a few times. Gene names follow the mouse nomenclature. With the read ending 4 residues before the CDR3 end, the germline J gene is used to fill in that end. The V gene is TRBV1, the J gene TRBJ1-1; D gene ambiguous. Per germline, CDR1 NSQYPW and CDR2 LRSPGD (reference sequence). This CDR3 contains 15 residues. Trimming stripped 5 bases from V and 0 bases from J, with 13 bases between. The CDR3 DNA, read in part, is TGCACCTGCAGTCCTCGGGATGGGGCAAACACA. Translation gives CTCSPRDGANT. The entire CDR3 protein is CTCSPRDGANTEVFF.

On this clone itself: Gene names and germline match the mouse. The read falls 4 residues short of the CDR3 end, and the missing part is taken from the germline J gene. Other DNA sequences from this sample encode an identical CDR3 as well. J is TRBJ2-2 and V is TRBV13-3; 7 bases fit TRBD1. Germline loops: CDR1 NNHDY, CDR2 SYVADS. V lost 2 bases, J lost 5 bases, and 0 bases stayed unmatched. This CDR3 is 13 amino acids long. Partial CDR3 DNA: TGTGCCAGCAGTGAACAGGGGACCGGG. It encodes CASSEQGTG. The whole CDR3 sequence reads CASSEQGTGQLYF.

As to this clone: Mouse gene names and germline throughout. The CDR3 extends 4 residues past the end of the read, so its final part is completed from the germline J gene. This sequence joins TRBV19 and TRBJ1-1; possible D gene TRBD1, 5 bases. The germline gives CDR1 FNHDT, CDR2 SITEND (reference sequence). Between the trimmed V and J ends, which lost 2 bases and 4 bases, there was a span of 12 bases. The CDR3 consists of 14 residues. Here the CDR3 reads CASSITGRSTEVFF. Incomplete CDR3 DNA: TGTGCCAGCAGTATCACAGGAAGGAGCACA.

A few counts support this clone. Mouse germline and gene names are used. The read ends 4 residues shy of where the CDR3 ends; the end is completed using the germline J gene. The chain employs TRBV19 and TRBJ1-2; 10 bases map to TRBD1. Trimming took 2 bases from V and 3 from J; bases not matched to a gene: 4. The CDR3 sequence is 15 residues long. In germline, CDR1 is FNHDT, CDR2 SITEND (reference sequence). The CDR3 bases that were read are TGTGCCAGCAGTATCCTCGGGACAGGGGACTCC. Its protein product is CASSILGTGDS. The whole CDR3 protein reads CASSILGTGDSDYTF.

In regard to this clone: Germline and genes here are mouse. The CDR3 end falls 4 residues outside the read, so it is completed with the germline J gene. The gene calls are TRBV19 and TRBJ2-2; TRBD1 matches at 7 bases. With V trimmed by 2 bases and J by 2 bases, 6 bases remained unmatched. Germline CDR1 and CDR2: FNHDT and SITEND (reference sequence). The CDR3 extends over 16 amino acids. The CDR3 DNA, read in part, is TGTGCCAGCAGTATCAACAGGGGAGGGAACACCGGG. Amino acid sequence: CASSINRGGNTG. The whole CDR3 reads CASSINRGGNTGQLYF.